Below, 21 T cell receptor beta chains from the same sample are listed, as sequenced in a study of human T cells and chemical hapten exposure. Time point here: patch test 3, about 24 weeks after DPC sensitization. Treatment meaning: therapeutic diphenylcyclopropenone sensitization with weekly scalp DPC. Via MiXCR, TCRdb re-called the RACE reads, giving one row per CDR3 protein. The sample yields some 89,000 distinct CDR3 sequences, roughly a quarter seen once. This sample comprised whole blood, obtained in connection with sensitization to the hapten diphenylcyclopropenone (DPC). The receptors come from a man aged 35 to 55 with alopecia areata. Some clones in this sample may be carry-over from other donors' samples.

V gene TRBV5-6 combines with J gene TRBJ2-5; 10 bases align to TRBD2. Germline assignment: CDR1 SGHDT and CDR2 YYEEEE. This CDR3 spans 15 amino acids. Germline trimming cut 3 bases from V and 9 bases from J; bases unmatched to any gene: 11. CDR3 coding DNA: TGTGCCAGCAGCTCACCACTAGCGGGGCTTCCGGCCCAGTACTTC. It codes for CASSSPLAGLPAQYF.

The DNA for the CDR3 is TGTGCCTGGAGTAGACCGAGCTACGAGCAGTACTTC. Translation: CAWSRPSYEQYF. J is TRBJ2-7 and V is TRBV30, with D unresolved. The V and J ends lost 2 bases and 3 bases respectively, with 8 bases between them. CDR3 length: 12 residues. CDR1 is GTSNPN, CDR2 SVGIG, per germline (reference sequence).

The gene calls are TRBV7-9 and TRBJ2-1; the D call may be TRBD1 or TRBD2 (5 bases each). The CDR3 consists of 14 residues. V gave up 4 bases and J gave up 10 bases, with 17 bases separating them. Germline V gene lookup returns CDR1 SEHNR and CDR2 FQNEAQ (reference sequence). The CDR3 spells CASSSPPGAGEQFF. CDR3 bases: TGTGCCAGCAGCTCCCCTCCCGGGGCAGGGGAGCAGTTCTTC.

This clonotype was observed a handful of times. This chain links TRBV2 with TRBJ1-6; 7 bases match TRBD1. Trimming at V came to 7 bases and at J to 2 bases, leaving 8 bases not matched to a gene. Germline V lookup: CDR1 SNHLY, CDR2 FYNNEI. The CDR3 loop spans 16 amino acids. Here the CDR3 reads CASKGSQGAYNSPLHF. The CDR3 DNA is TGTGCCAGCAAAGGCAGCCAGGGGGCCTATAATTCACCCCTCCACTTT. The whole variable domain, filled in from reference TRBV2 and TRBJ1-6, reads EPEVTQTPSHQVTQMGQEVILRCVPISNHLYFYWYRQILGQKVEFLVSFYNNEISEKSEIFDDQFSVERPDGSNFTLKIRSTKLEDSAMYFCASKGSQGAYNSPLHFGNGTRLTVT.

This clonotype was picked up one time. The V and J genes are TRBV6-2 or TRBV6-3 and TRBJ2-1, with D perhaps TRBD1 (6 bases). This CDR3 region has 14 residues. Looked up from germline, CDR1 is MNHEY and CDR2 is SVGEGT. V was cut by 8 bases and J by 0 bases, with 11 bases left in between. The CDR3 DNA is TGTGCCAGCTTGGACAGTCTCTCCTACAATGAGCAGTTCTTC. This gives the protein CASLDSLSYNEQFF.

This clonotype was seen only once. The chain joins TRBV20-1 to TRBJ2-5; 9 bases are a match to TRBD2. The CDR3 contains 16 residues. CDR1 DFQATT and CDR2 SNEGSKA come from the germline V gene (reference sequence). After removal of 6 bases from V and 2 bases from J, the junction contained 13 bases not matched to a gene. The chain's CDR3 is CSATLASGVRQETQYF. The CDR3 bases are TGCAGTGCAACTCTAGCTAGCGGGGTAAGGCAAGAGACCCAGTACTTC.

The V and J genes are TRBV6-2 or TRBV6-3 and TRBJ2-1; TRBD1 is a possible D gene (6 bases). Germline-derived CDR1 and CDR2 are MNHEY and SVGEGT. CDR3 length: 14 residues. Deletions cut 4 bases from V and 2 bases from J, with 9 bases between. DNA for the CDR3: TGTGCCAGCAGTTTGCAGGGGACCTACAATGAGCAGTTCTTC. Translated: CASSLQGTYNEQFF.

This chain connects TRBV28 to TRBJ1-1; D remains ambiguous. Between the trimmed V and J ends, which lost 6 bases and 2 bases, there was a span of 10 bases. This CDR3 comprises 13 residues. Germline-derived CDR1 and CDR2 are MDHEN and SYDVKM. CDR3 sequence: CASRMGYNTEAFF. The CDR3, as DNA: TGTGCCAGCAGGATGGGCTACAACACTGAAGCTTTCTTT.

The chain couples TRBV18 to TRBJ2-7, with D perhaps assigned TRBD1 or TRBD2 (5 bases each). Germline assignment: CDR1 KGHSH and CDR2 LQKENI. This CDR3 is built from 14 residues. V lost 3 bases to trimming and J lost 0 bases, with 9 bases between them. CDR3 in amino acids: CASSPEGLSYEQYF. CDR3 nucleotides: TGTGCCAGCTCACCTGAGGGGCTCTCCTACGAGCAGTACTTC.

This clonotype has just a few counts. The rearrangement links TRBV7-9 to TRBJ2-1; D may match TRBD1 or TRBD2 (5 bases each). V was clipped by 1 base and J by 10 bases, with 14 bases between them. CDR3 length equals 14 residues. Looked up from germline, CDR1 is SEHNR and CDR2 is FQNEAQ (reference sequence). CDR3 nucleotide sequence: TGTGCCAGCAGCTTAGTGGGGGAAGGCAGGGAGCAGTTCTTC. This sequence encodes CASSLVGEGREQFF.

The CDR3 nucleotides read TGTGCCAGCAGCTTGCCTAGCGGGAGGGCCCGAGCTAACAATGAGCAGTTCTTC. This sequence encodes CASSLPSGRARANNEQFF. The rearrangement uses TRBV7-8 and TRBJ2-1; 12 bases agree with TRBD2. CDR1 is SGHVS, CDR2 FQNEAQ, per germline. Germline trimming cut 3 bases from V and 5 bases from J; bases unmatched to any gene: 11. CDR3 size: 18 residues. Full variable domain (remainder filled in from reference TRBV7-8 and TRBJ2-1): GAGVSQSPRYKVAKRGQDVALRCDPISGHVSLFWYQQALGQGPEFLTYFQNEAQLDKSGLPSDRFFAERPEGSVSTLKIQRTQQEDSAVYLCASSLPSGRARANNEQFFGPGTRLTVL.

The chain recombines TRBV6-1 with TRBJ1-1, with D hard to call. The CDR3 runs 13 residues. Germline lookup yields CDR1 MNHNS and CDR2 SASEGT. The V and J ends lost 1 base and 4 bases respectively, with 7 bases between them. Here the CDR3 reads CASSEGYGTEAFF. Here the CDR3 DNA reads TGTGCCAGCAGTGAAGGATATGGCACTGAAGCTTTCTTT.

This clonotype has more than one count but fewer than ten. V usage is TRBV12-3 or TRBV12-4 and J usage is TRBJ2-1, with 12 bases identical to TRBD2. This CDR3 has 14 residues. Trimming removed 7 bases from V and 7 bases from J; junction bases left unmatched: 5. The CDR3 coding sequence is TGTGCCAGCACCAAACTAGCGGGAGGAAATGAGCAGTTCTTC. It encodes CASTKLAGGNEQFF.

The chain combines TRBV20-1 with TRBJ1-5; D ambiguous. This CDR3 comprises 14 residues. V was pared by 3 bases and J by 2 bases, with 11 bases between. From germline, CDR1 is DFQATT and CDR2 SNEGSKA (reference sequence). The CDR3 sequence: CSASDPRGNQPQHF. The CDR3 DNA is TGCAGTGCTAGTGACCCGAGGGGCAATCAGCCCCAGCATTTT.

The V and J genes are TRBV7-9 and TRBJ1-5; D remains unclear. Germline assignment: CDR1 SEHNR and CDR2 FQNEAQ (reference sequence). The CDR3 spans 11 residues. The V end lost 4 bases, the J end lost 9 bases, and 7 bases lay between the germline ends. CDR3: CASSCNGPQHF. The CDR3 DNA reads TGTGCCAGCAGCTGTAATGGGCCCCAGCATTTT. The full variable domain, completed using reference TRBV7-9 and TRBJ1-5, is DTGVSQNPRHKITKRGQNVTFRCDPISEHNRLYWYRQTLGQGPEFLTYFQNEAQLEKSRLLSDRFSAERPKGSFSTLEIQRTEQGDSAMYLCASSCNGPQHFGDGTRLSIL.

This clonotype occurred once. The chain has TRBV10-3 and TRBJ1-1; perhaps TRBD1 as D (6 bases). The CDR3 consists of 13 residues. Germline values: CDR1 ENHRY, CDR2 SYGVKD. Trimming took 10 bases from V and 1 from J, leaving 13 bases between them. The DNA of the CDR3 is TGTGCCACAGGCAAAGGGGGGAACACTGAAGCTTTCTTT. Its translation is CATGKGGNTEAFF.

About this clonotype itself: One end of the junction is discordant with germline, which a read error may explain. The chain joins TRBV6-1 to TRBJ2-3; 10 bases are shared with TRBD2. The CDR3 is made up of 13 amino acids. The germline V gene has CDR1 MNHNS and CDR2 SASEGT. CDR3 protein: CASSERRAGGLVF. Here the CDR3 DNA reads TGTGCCAGCAGTGAAAGACGAGCGGGAGGGCTGGTTTTT.

There are many counts of this clonotype. The V gene is TRBV20-1, the J gene TRBJ2-1, with 11 bases fitting TRBD2. CDR1 is DFQATT, CDR2 SNEGSKA, per germline (reference sequence). Trimming at V came to 6 bases and at J to 1 base, leaving 2 bases not matched to a gene. The CDR3 has 14 amino acids. The CDR3 DNA follows: TGCAGTGCGAGGACTAGCGGGTCCTACAATGAGCAGTTCTTC. It yields the protein CSARTSGSYNEQFF.

The rearrangement uses TRBV7-9 and TRBJ2-1; 10 bases are a match to TRBD2. Trimming took 4 bases from V and 8 from J; bases not matched to a gene: 2. The germline gives CDR1 SEHNR, CDR2 FQNEAQ (reference sequence). The CDR3 extends over 13 amino acids. The CDR3 sequence: CASSSGLAHEQFF. CDR3 DNA: TGTGCCAGCAGCTCGGGACTAGCGCATGAGCAGTTCTTC.

V and J are TRBV5-1 and TRBJ1-1; D remains unclear. The CDR3 loop spans 14 amino acids. Germline V gives CDR1 SGHRS, CDR2 YFSETQ. V lost 3 bases and J 6 bases, leaving 15 bases between the germline ends. CDR3 sequence (DNA): TGCGCCAGCAGCTCCCAAACGGGCAGCGCTGAAGCTTTCTTT. It yields the protein CASSSQTGSAEAFF.

The chain uses TRBV20-1 and TRBJ1-1; maybe TRBD1 (5 bases). This CDR3 is 11 amino acids long. Germline CDR1 and CDR2: DFQATT and SNEGSKA (reference sequence). V was trimmed by 6 bases and J by 1 base, leaving 6 bases between them. The CDR3, as DNA: TGCAGTGCCAGGGAGAACACTGAAGCTTTCTTT. It is translated as CSARENTEAFF.